These 9 T cell receptor beta chains were all obtained from the same sample, sequenced in a study of tumor and adjacent non-tumor tissue in lung cancer. No cell sorting was done before RNA was extracted from the tissue. Three rounds of nested PCR, following a modified ARM-PCR protocol, produced the TCRbeta library. From the multiplex PCR reads, TCRdb called clonotypes with MiXCR, one entry per CDR3 protein. Of 100,000 to 120,000 distinct CDR3 sequences in the sample, around 82% were seen once. Material for sequencing was lung tumor tissue. These receptors were taken from a man in his sixties or seventies with non-small cell lung cancer.

This chain connects TRBV6-1 to TRBJ1-1; the match to TRBD1 covers 9 bases. This CDR3 is 15 amino acids long. The germline CDR1 and CDR2 sequences are MNHNS and SASEGT. The CDR3 is CVNTQRGQGRSEAFF. The CDR3 bases are TGTGTCAACACCCAAAGGGGACAGGGTCGTTCTGAAGCTTTCTTT.

As for this clonotype: One end of the junction varies from germline; a read error may be responsible. This sequence joins TRBV5-6 and TRBJ2-7, with D possibly being TRBD1 (6 bases). CDR3 length equals 16 residues. Germline V lookup: CDR1 SGHDT, CDR2 YYEEEE. CDR3 in DNA: TGTGCCAACAGCTCTAACAGGGAGAACTTTAGGTACGAGCAGTACTTC. It yields the protein CANSSNRENFRYEQYF.

This rearrangement joins TRBV10-3 to TRBJ2-1; TRBD2 might be the D (5 bases). Germline CDR1 reads ENHRY; CDR2 reads SYGVKD. This CDR3 has 15 residues. Trimming took 2 bases from V and 0 from J, leaving 8 bases between them. The CDR3 is CAISEEGNSYNEQFF. The CDR3 DNA sequence: TGTGCCATCAGTGAGGAGGGCAACTCCTACAATGAGCAGTTCTTC.

The rearrangement joins TRBV28 to TRBJ2-7; D may be TRBD1 or TRBD2 (5 bases each). Germline V CDR1 and CDR2: MDHEN, SYDVKM. The CDR3 sequence is 11 residues long. Trimming pared 8 bases from V and 2 bases from J, leaving 7 bases between. CDR3 amino acids: CASGTAYEQYF. For the CDR3, the DNA is TGTGCCAGCGGGACGGCCTACGAGCAGTACTTC.

On this clonotype itself: Relative to the germline gene, one junction end is altered; a read error may explain this. The CDR3 protein is CASNLLGTGVVGELFF. The CDR3 region has the DNA TGTGCCAGCAACTTACTGGGCACAGGGGTTGTCGGGGAGCTGTTTTTT. The V call is TRBV11-2, the J call TRBJ2-2; 7 nucleotides line up with TRBD1. This CDR3 is built from 16 residues. Germline CDR1 is SGHAT and CDR2 is FQNNGV.

The chain links TRBV10-3 to TRBJ2-5; D gene uncertain. Trimming left V 3 bases short and J 2 bases short, with 7 bases between. Germline V CDR1 and CDR2: ENHRY, SYGVKD. The CDR3 contains 13 residues. The CDR3 sequence is CAISENIQETQYF. Written as DNA, the CDR3 is TGTGCCATCAGTGAAAACATACAAGAGACCCAGTACTTC.

On this clonotype: Just one base apart from a much larger clone, this may be a read error. The chain carries TRBV7-9 and TRBJ2-5; weak D call: TRBD1 (5 bases). The CDR3 is made up of 16 amino acids. The germline V gene encodes CDR1 SEHNR and CDR2 FQNEAQ (reference sequence). This chain's CDR3 is CARSLEGVRPEETQYF. CDR3 in DNA: TGTGCCAGGAGCTTAGAAGGGGTCCGGCCGGAAGAGACCCAGTACTTC.

This clonotype occurred once. The J gene is TRBJ1-1, the V gene TRBV5-1; D may be TRBD1 (5 bases). Germline CDR1 reads SGHRS; CDR2 reads YFSETQ. This CDR3 contains 16 residues. With 5 bases removed from V and 6 bases from J, the gap between germline ends came to 23 bases. The CDR3 bases are TGCGCCAGCAGTCCCTTTCCGACAGAGGGGTTCTCTGAAGCTTTCTTT. As protein: CASSPFPTEGFSEAFF.

As regards this clonotype: Compared with germline, one end of the junction differs, possibly owing to a read error. For the CDR3, the DNA is TGTGCCAGCAGCCAAGCAGGGACCCACTGCTTC. Translating it yields CASSQAGTHCF. This chain links TRBV14 with TRBJ2-5; D may correspond to TRBD1 or TRBD2 (5 bases each). Germline V lookup: CDR1 SGHDN, CDR2 FVKESK. This CDR3 comprises 11 residues.